This T cell receptor beta chain derives from a study of shared clonotypes between healthy human individuals. TCRdb keeps only in-frame clones here, not all; method: immunoSEQ multiplex PCR. The sample includes approximately 2.3 million clones, approximately 95% of them seen just once. Trimming cost V 3 bases and J 0 bases, with 10 bases left between them. Germline V lookup: CDR1 LNHDA, CDR2 SQIVND (reference sequence). The CDR3 is 15 amino acids. The J gene is TRBJ2-3, the V gene TRBV19, with a weak D call TRBD2 (6 bases). The clonotype comes from a man between 18 and 29 years old in good health. Some clones in this sample may be carry-over from other donors' samples. The sequenced sample consisted of naive CD4+ T cells from PBMCs. Subset described: CD45RA+ positively selected. The CDR3 protein is CASSIRAGSTDTQYF. The CDR3 DNA follows: TGTGCCAGTAGTATTCGGGCGGGAAGCACAGATACGCAGTATTTT. Using reference TRBV19 and TRBJ2-3 for the parts outside the CDR3, the full variable domain is DGGITQSPKYLFRKEGQNVTLSCEQNLNHDAMYWYRQDPGQGLRLIYYSQIVNDFQKGDIAEGYSVSREKKESFPLTVTSAQKNPTAFYLCASSIRAGSTDTQYFGPGTRLTVL.